These 10 T cell receptor beta chains were sequenced from one sample in a study of blood T cell repertoires in COVID-19. Generated by immunoSEQ multiplex PCR, the TCRdb table keeps only in-frame clones and is missing some. This table holds tens of thousands of clones, around 90% found once. The sequenced sample was peripheral blood. These TCRs come from a male donor with acute or convalescent COVID-19.

This rearrangement joins TRBV5-1 to TRBJ2-2; 11 nucleotides align to TRBD1. Germline trimming cut 6 bases from V and 3 bases from J; bases unmatched to any gene: 4. The CDR3 is made up of 15 amino acids. CDR1 SGHRS and CDR2 YFSETQ come from the germline V gene. CDR3 amino acids: CASTRGQGDTGELFF. For the CDR3, the DNA is TGCGCCAGCACTCGGGGACAGGGGGACACCGGGGAGCTGTTTTTT.

The chain joins TRBV5-4 to TRBJ1-1; TRBD1 aligns across 12 bases. Looked up from germline, CDR1 is SGHNT and CDR2 is YYREEE (reference sequence). CDR3 length: 17 residues. Trimming took 2 bases from V and 5 from J; bases not matched to a gene: 10. CDR3 nucleotide sequence: TGTGCCAGCAGCTTAACTGTGTTGGGACAGGGGGCTACTGAAGCTTTCTTT. It yields the protein CASSLTVLGQGATEAFF.

This chain uses TRBV3-1 (or the pseudogene TRBV3-2) with TRBJ2-1, with 14 bases identical to TRBD2. Unmatched junction bases numbered 3, after V lost 3 bases and J lost 5 bases. CDR1 and CDR2 (germline): LGHDT, YNNKEL (reference sequence). The CDR3 spans 16 residues. The CDR3 protein is CASSHGTSGGDNEQFF. The CDR3 DNA reads as TGTGCCAGCAGCCATGGGACTAGCGGGGGAGACAATGAGCAGTTCTTC.

This clone has a handful of counts. This chain connects TRBV30 to TRBJ1-2, with D tentatively TRBD1 (5 bases). V was shortened by 6 bases and J by 7 bases, with 15 bases between the two germline ends. From germline, CDR1 is GTSNPN and CDR2 SVGIG (reference sequence). The CDR3 is made up of 12 amino acids. Here the CDR3 DNA reads TGTGCCTGCGCTCCGGGGGAAAGTGGCTACACCTTC. Encoded protein: CACAPGESGYTF.

J is TRBJ2-1 and V is TRBV6-6, with 7 bases identical to TRBD2. Trimming at V came to 10 bases and at J to 7 bases, leaving 10 bases not matched to a gene. Germline V gene lookup returns CDR1 MNHNY and CDR2 SVGAGI (reference sequence). The CDR3 covers 13 residues. The CDR3 is CAIHGGSGNEQFF. Written as DNA, the CDR3 is TGTGCCATCCACGGGGGGTCGGGAAATGAGCAGTTCTTC.

The V call is TRBV12-3 or TRBV12-4, the J call TRBJ1-1; D may be TRBD1 (5 bases). This CDR3 spans 11 amino acids. V lost 1 base and J lost 10, with 7 bases in between. In DNA, the CDR3 is TGTGCCAGCAGTTTAGGGGGCGCAGCTTTCTTT. Translating gives CASSLGGAAFF.

This clone has more than one count but fewer than ten. The rearrangement links TRBV10-3 to TRBJ1-2; TRBD1 matches at 9 bases. In germline, CDR1 is ENHRY, CDR2 SYGVKD. The junction had 16 bases not matched to a gene; V was cut back by 7 bases and J by 13 bases. CDR3 size: 14 residues. CDR3 residues: CAITADRGGGKITF. CDR3 DNA: TGTGCCATCACTGCCGACAGGGGGGGTGGGAAAATCACCTTC.

This chain connects TRBV3-1 (or the pseudogene TRBV3-2) to TRBJ2-7; D is possibly TRBD1 (5 bases). V was clipped by 2 bases and J by 2 bases, with 7 bases between them. CDR1 is LGHDT, CDR2 YNNKEL, per germline (reference sequence). CDR3 length: 13 amino acids. This CDR3 is CASSQRQTYEQYF. The CDR3 DNA sequence: TGTGCCAGCAGCCAACGACAGACCTACGAGCAGTACTTC.

The gene calls are TRBV30 and TRBJ1-1, with D possibly matching TRBD1 (5 bases). This CDR3 has 13 residues. Germline V gene data show CDR1 as GTSNPN and CDR2 as SVGIG (reference sequence). Trimming shortened V by 3 bases and J by 3 bases, and 11 bases separated the two germline ends. The CDR3 DNA is TGTGCCTGGAGAGTACAGGATGACACTGAAGCTTTCTTT. Protein: CAWRVQDDTEAFF.

The rearrangement joins TRBV5-1 to TRBJ2-2; TRBD2 agrees at 9 bases. The germline CDR1 and CDR2 sequences are SGHRS and YFSETQ. V lost 2 bases to trimming and J lost 0 bases; unmatched junction nucleotides: 5. The CDR3 has 17 residues. CDR3 nucleotide sequence: TGCGCCAGCAGCTTAAGAACTAGCGGGCCGAACACCGGGGAGCTGTTTTTT. Encoded protein: CASSLRTSGPNTGELFF.